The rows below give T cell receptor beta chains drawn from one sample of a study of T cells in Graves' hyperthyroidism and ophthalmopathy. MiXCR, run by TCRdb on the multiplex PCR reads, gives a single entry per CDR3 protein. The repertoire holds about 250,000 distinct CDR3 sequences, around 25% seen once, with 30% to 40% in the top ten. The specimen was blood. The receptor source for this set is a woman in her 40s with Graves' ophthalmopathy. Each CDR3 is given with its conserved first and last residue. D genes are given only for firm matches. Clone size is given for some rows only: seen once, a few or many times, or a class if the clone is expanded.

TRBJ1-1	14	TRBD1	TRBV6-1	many	TGTGCCAGCAGTGAAACAGGGGGATGGAATGAAGCTTTCTTT	CASSETGGWNEAFF
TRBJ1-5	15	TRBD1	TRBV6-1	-	TGTGCCAGCAGCATGACAGGGACGGGCAATCAGCCCCAGCATTTT	CASSMTGTGNQPQHF
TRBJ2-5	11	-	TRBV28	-	TGTGCCAGCACGAGCTTTGAGACCCAGTACTTC	CASTSFETQYF
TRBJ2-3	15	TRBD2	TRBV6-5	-	TGTGCCAGCACCGCGGGGGGGGGCGGCGCAGATACGCAGTATTTT	CASTAGGGGADTQYF
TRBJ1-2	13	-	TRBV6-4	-	TGTGCCAGCAAACCAACAGGGAACTATGGCTACACCTTC	CASKPTGNYGYTF
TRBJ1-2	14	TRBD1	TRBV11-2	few	TGTGCCTGGAGGTCTGGGACAGGCTTTCGGGGCTACACCTTC	CAWRSGTGFRGYTF
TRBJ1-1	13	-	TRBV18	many	TGTGCCAGCTCCCTGGACAAGAACACTGAAGCTTTCTTT	CASSLDKNTEAFF
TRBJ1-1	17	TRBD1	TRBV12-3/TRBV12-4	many	TGTGCCAGCAGTCCTCGACAGGGGGCTGGGATGAACACTGAAGCTTTCTTT	CASSPRQGAGMNTEAFF
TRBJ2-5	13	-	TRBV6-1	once	TGTGCCAGCAGTGTAAAAATTAAGGAGACCCAGTACTTC	CASSVKIKETQYF
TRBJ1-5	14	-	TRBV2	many	TGTGCCAGCAGATCGGGGGGCGGCAATCAGCCCCAGCATTTT	CASRSGGGNQPQHF
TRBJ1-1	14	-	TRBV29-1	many	TGCAGCGTTGTAAAAAACGCAGGGTACACTGAAGCTTTCTTT	CSVVKNAGYTEAFF
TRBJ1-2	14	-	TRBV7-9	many	TGTGCCAGCAGCTTAGATAGGACATATCCTGGCTACACCTTC	CASSLDRTYPGYTF
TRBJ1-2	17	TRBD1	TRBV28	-	TGTGCCAGCAGTATCATTTTGGGACAGGGGGCTGACTATGGCTACACCTTC	CASSIILGQGADYGYTF
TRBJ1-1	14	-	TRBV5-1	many	TGCGCCAGCAGCTCAGGTCTCGGGGGCACTGAAGCTTTCTTT	CASSSGLGGTEAFF
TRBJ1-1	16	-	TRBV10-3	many	TGTGCCATCAGTGATCCCAGGGACCCCAATTTGGGTGAAGCTTTCTTT	CAISDPRDPNLGEAFF
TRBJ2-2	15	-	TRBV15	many	TGTGCCACCAGCAGAGAGGGTTATTTCGACGGGGAGCTGTTTTTT	CATSREGYFDGELFF
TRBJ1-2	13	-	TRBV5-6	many	TGTGCCAGCAGCTTGGATGGGTTAGGCGGCTACACCTTC	CASSLDGLGGYTF
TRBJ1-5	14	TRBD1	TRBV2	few	TGTGCCAGCAAGGAGACAGGGGGCGAACAGCCCCAGCATTTT	CASKETGGEQPQHF
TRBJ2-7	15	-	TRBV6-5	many	TGTGCCAGCAGTTACTCCCCCGGGGGCTCCTACGAGCAGTACTTC	CASSYSPGGSYEQYF
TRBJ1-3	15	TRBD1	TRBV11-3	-	TGTGCCAGCAGCTCGCGGACAGGGAATGGAAACACCATATATTTT	CASSSRTGNGNTIYF
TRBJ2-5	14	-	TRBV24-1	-	TGTGCCACCAGTGGCGCCGGGACCCAAGAGACCCAGTACTTC	CATSGAGTQETQYF
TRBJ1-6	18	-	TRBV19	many	TGTGCCAGTAGTAAGCGAGTGACACGGAGCTCCTATAATTCACCCCTCCACTTT	CASSKRVTRSSYNSPLHF
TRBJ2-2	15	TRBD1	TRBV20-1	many	TGCAGTGCTAGTGAGGGGACAGGGGACACCGGGGAGCTGTTTTTT	CSASEGTGDTGELFF
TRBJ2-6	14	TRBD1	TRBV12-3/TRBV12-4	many	TGTGCCAGCAGGGGGACAGGGCGGGCCAACGTCCTGACTTTC	CASRGTGRANVLTF
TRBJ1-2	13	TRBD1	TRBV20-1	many	TGCAGTGCGATTGGACAGGGTAACTATGGCTACACCTTC	CSAIGQGNYGYTF
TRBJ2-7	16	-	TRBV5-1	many	TGCGCCAGCAGCTTGGATGAGGACACAACTCCCTACGAGCAGTACTTC	CASSLDEDTTPYEQYF
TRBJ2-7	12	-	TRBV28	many	TGTGCCAGCCCTAACAGCCTCTACGAGCAGTACTTC	CASPNSLYEQYF
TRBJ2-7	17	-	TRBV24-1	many	TGTGCCACCAGTGGGCCAGGGGGACTCTCTCGCTCCTACGAGCAGTACTTC	CATSGPGGLSRSYEQYF
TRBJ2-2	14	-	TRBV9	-	TGTGCCAGCAGCGTAGCGGACCCAAACGGGGAGCTGTTTTTT	CASSVADPNGELFF
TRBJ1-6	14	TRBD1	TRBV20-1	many	TGCAGTGCAGGGACAGGGTTCGAGGATTCACCCCTCCACTTT	CSAGTGFEDSPLHF